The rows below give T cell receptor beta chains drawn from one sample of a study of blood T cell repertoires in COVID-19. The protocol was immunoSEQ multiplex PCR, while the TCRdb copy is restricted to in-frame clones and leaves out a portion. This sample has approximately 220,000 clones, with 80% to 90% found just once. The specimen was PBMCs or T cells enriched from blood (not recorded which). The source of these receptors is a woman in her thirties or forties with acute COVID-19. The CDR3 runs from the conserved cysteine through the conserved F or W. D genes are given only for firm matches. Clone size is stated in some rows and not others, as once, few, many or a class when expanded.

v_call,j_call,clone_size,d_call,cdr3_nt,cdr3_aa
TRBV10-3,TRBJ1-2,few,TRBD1,TGTGCCATCAGTGAAGAGGACAGGGTGGAATACCTAGACGGCTACACCTTC,CAISEEDRVEYLDGYTF
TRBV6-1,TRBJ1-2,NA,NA,TGTGCCAGCAGTGAAGCGGTACGGAACTATGGCTACACCTTC,CASSEAVRNYGYTF
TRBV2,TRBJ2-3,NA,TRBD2,TGTGCCAGCACCCGAGGGCTAGCGGGGGGAAAAAAGTATTTT,CASTRGLAGGKKYF
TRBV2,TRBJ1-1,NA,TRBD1,TGTGCCAGCACCCTACAGGGGGAAGCTTTCTTT,CASTLQGEAFF
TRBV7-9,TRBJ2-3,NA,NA,TGTGCCAGCACCACAGGCTGGGTTGATACGCAGTATTTT,CASTTGWVDTQYF
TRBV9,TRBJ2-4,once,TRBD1,TGTGCCAGCAGCGGGGGACAGGGGATTCAGTACTTC,CASSGGQGIQYF
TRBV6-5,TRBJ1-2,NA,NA,TGTGCCAGCCGATGGGCAGGTGTGTCTGGCTACACCTTC,CASRWAGVSGYTF
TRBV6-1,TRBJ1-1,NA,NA,TGTGCCAGCAGTGAATACGTGTGGGGGCGGGACACTGAAGCTTTCTTT,CASSEYVWGRDTEAFF
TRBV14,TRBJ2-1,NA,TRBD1,TGTGCCAGCAGCCCCTGGGACAGCTACAATGAGCAGTTCTTC,CASSPWDSYNEQFF
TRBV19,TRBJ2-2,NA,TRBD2,TGTGCCAGTACCTCTAGCGGGGGGGCCTCCGGGGAGCTGTTTTTT,CASTSSGGASGELFF
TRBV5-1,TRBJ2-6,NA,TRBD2,TGCGCCAGCCGACTAGCGGCCTTCTCTGGGGCCAACGTCCTGACTTTC,CASRLAAFSGANVLTF
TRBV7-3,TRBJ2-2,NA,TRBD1,TGTGCCAGCAGCTCACAGGGGGCGAACACCGGGGAGCTGTTTTTT,CASSSQGANTGELFF
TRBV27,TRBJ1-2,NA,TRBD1,TGTGCCAGCAGCCCGACAGGGGTCTATGGCTACACCTTC,CASSPTGVYGYTF
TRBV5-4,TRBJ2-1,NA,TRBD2,TGTGCCAGCAGCAAGGGGACTAGCGGGGGGCCGTACAATGAGCAGTTCTTC,CASSKGTSGGPYNEQFF
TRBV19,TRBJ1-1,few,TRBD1,TGTGCCAGTAGTAGAACCGGGACAGGGGACACTGAAGCTTTCTTT,CASSRTGTGDTEAFF
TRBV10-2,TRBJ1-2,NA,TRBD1,TGCGCCAGCAGTGAGCGAAACAGGGGCACTAACTATGGCTACACCTTC,CASSERNRGTNYGYTF
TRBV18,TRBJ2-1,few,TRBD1,TGTGCCAGCGTCCGGGACAGGGACGTTAATGAGCAGTTCTTC,CASVRDRDVNEQFF
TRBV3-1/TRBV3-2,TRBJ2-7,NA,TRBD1,TGTGCCAGCAGCCTACAGGGGGGCTACGAGCAGTACTTC,CASSLQGGYEQYF
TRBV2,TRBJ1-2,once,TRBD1,TGTGCCAGCACCCCGGGACAGTTTTTTTATGGCTACACCTTC,CASTPGQFFYGYTF
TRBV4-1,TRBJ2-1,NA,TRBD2,TGCGCCAGCAGCCCCCTGGGACTAGCGGGGGGGAATGAGCAGTTCTTC,CASSPLGLAGGNEQFF
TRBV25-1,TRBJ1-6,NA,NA,TGTGCCAGCAGTGTCGGGGGGGTCTATAATTCACCCCTCCACTTT,CASSVGGVYNSPLHF
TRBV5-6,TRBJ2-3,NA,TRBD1,TGTGCCAGCAGCTCGACGGGACAGGCCACAGATACGCAGTATTTT,CASSSTGQATDTQYF